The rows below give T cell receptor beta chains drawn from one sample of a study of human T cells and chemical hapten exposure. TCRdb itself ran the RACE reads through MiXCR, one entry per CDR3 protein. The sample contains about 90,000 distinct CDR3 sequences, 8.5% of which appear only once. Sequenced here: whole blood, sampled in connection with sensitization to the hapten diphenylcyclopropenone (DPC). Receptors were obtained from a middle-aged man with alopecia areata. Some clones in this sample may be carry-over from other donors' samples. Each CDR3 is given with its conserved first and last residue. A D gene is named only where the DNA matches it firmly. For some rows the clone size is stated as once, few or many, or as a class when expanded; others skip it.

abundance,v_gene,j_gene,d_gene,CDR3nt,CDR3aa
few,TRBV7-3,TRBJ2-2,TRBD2,TGTGCCACCTCTGGACTAGCGGGGAACACCGGGGAGCTGTTTTTT,CATSGLAGNTGELFF
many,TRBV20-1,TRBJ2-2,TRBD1,TGCAGTGCTAGCCCGGACAGGAGCTTCACCGGGGAGCTGTTTTTT,CSASPDRSFTGELFF
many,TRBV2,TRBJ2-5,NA,TGTGCCAGCAGTGCGGGGGAGTCAGAGACCCAGTACTTC,CASSAGESETQYF
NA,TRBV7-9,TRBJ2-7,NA,TGTGCCAGCAGCTCCGGAGGGACGGACTCCTACGAGCAGTACTTC,CASSSGGTDSYEQYF
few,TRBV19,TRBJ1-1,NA,TGTGCCAGTAGTATGGGGGTTGGGCTTCTAGACACTGAAGCTTTCTTT,CASSMGVGLLDTEAFF
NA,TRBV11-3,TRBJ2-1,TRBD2,TGTGCCAGCAGCCTTCGGGGGGACTACAATGAGCAGTTCTTC,CASSLRGDYNEQFF
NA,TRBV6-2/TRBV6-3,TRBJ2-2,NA,TGTGCCAGCAGCCGCTTTAAGCGGGCTGTCACCGGGGAGCTGTTTTTT,CASSRFKRAVTGELFF
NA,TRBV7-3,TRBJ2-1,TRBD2,TGTGCCAGCAGCCCAGTAGCGGGAGGGGGCTACAATGAGCAGTTCTTC,CASSPVAGGGYNEQFF
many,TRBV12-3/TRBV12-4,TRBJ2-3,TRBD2,TGTGCCAGCAGTCCCCGTCAGCGGGGTACAGATACGCAGTATTTT,CASSPRQRGTDTQYF
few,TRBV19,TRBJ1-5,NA,TGTGCCAGTAGTATCGAGCCTTATAGCAATCAGCCCCAGCATTTT,CASSIEPYSNQPQHF
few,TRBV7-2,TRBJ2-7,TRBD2,TGTGCCAGCAGCTTAAGGGCTCTAGCGGGAGCCTACGAGCAGTACTTC,CASSLRALAGAYEQYF
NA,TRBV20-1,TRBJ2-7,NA,TGCAGTGCTACAAGGAGCTCCTACGAGCAGTACTTC,CSATRSSYEQYF
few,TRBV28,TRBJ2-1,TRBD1,TGTGCCAGCAGATACGACAGGGGGAGTGCCCTCTACAATGAGCAGTTCTTC,CASRYDRGSALYNEQFF
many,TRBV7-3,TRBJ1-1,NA,TGCGCCAGCAGCTTGGACAGAATGAACACTGAAGCTTTCTTT,CASSLDRMNTEAFF
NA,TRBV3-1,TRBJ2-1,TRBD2,TGTGCCAGCAGCCGAGGACTAGCGGGAGGGCTGTTGAATGAGCAGTTCTTC,CASSRGLAGGLLNEQFF
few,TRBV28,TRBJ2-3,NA,TGTGCCAGCAGACTAGGGGCACTGGGGGGAGATACGCAGTATTTT,CASRLGALGGDTQYF
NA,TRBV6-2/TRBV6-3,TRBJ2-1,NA,TGTGCCAGCAGTTACGGGTACAGCTCCTACAATGAGCAGTTCTTC,CASSYGYSSYNEQFF
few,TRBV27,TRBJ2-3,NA,TGTGCCAGCAGTACCCCAGGGGTCCCGAAGCCAGATACGCAGTATTTT,CASSTPGVPKPDTQYF
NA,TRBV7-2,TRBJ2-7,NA,TGTGCCAGCAGCTTAGGTGGGGCGGGAATCCAGGAGCAGTACTTC,CASSLGGAGIQEQYF
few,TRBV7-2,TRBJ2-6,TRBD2,TGTGCCAGCAGCACCCTAGCGGGAGGGAGCTCTGGGGCCAACGTCCTGACTTTC,CASSTLAGGSSGANVLTF
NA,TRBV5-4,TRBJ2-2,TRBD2,TGTGCCAGCAGCTTGGATAGCGGGAGTCGGACCGGGGAGCTGTTTTTT,CASSLDSGSRTGELFF
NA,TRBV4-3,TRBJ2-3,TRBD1,TGCGCCAGCAGCCAAGGGACCGTCCTAGTAGGGACAGATACGAAGTATTTT,CASSQGTVLVGTDTKYF
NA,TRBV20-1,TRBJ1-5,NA,TGCAGTGCTGGAACCTCAGGGGTCCAGCCCCAGCATTTT,CSAGTSGVQPQHF
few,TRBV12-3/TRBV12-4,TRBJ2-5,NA,TGTGCCAGCAGCCAGGACCTTGAGACCCAGTACTTC,CASSQDLETQYF
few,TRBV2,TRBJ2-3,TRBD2,TGTGCCAGCATAACCCTAGCGGGAGTAGGGCGCACAGATACGCAGTATTTT,CASITLAGVGRTDTQYF
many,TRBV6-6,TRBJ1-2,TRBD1,TGTGCCAGCAGTTACTCTGAGGCAGGGGGATATGGCTACACCTTC,CASSYSEAGGYGYTF
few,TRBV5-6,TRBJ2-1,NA,TGTGCCAGCAGCTTGACGGGACGATTAGGCGATGAGCAGTTCTTC,CASSLTGRLGDEQFF
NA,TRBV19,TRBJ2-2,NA,TGTGCCAGTAGTTCCGGACATCCTGGGGCCGGGGAGCTGTTTTTT,CASSSGHPGAGELFF
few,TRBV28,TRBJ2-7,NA,TGTGCCAGCAGCGAAGGGTTAATCGACGGCTACGAGCAGTACTTC,CASSEGLIDGYEQYF
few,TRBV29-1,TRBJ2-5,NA,TGCAGCCTCCGGGACGGTCAAGAGACCCAGTACTTC,CSLRDGQETQYF
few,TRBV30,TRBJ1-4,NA,TGTGCCTGGAGTGTGTACAGGGTTAATGAAAAACTGTTTTTT,CAWSVYRVNEKLFF
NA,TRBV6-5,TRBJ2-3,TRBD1,TGTGCCAGCAGTTACTCCTCCGGGACAGGGGGCGCAGCGGATACGCAGTATTTT,CASSYSSGTGGAADTQYF
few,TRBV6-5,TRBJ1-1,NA,TGTGCCAGCAGTTACTGGACCCAAGCCACTGAAGCTTTCTTT,CASSYWTQATEAFF
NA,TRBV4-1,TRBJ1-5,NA,TGCGCCAGCAGCCAAGCCGCGAGTGGACAGTTCAATCAGCCCCAGCATTTT,CASSQAASGQFNQPQHF
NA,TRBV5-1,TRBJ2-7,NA,TGCGCCAGCAGCTTGGCTTCGGTCCACGAGCAGTACTTC,CASSLASVHEQYF
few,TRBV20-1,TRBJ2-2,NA,TGCAGTGCTAGAGGGCTCCTAAACACCGGGGAGCTGTTTTTT,CSARGLLNTGELFF
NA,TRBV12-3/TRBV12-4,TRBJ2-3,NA,TGTGCCAGCAGTTCCCCGGGCGAGAGCACAGATACGCAGTATTTT,CASSSPGESTDTQYF
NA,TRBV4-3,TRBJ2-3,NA,TGCGCCAGCAGCCAAGGGTCAGGGGCGATAGATACGCAGTATTTT,CASSQGSGAIDTQYF
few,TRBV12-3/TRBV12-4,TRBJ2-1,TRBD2,TGTGCCAGCAGCGCCGGGACTAGCGGGCCCTACAATGAGCAGTTCTTC,CASSAGTSGPYNEQFF
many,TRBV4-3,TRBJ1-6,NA,TGCGCCAGCAGCCAAGATGTTTATAATTCACCCCTCCACTTT,CASSQDVYNSPLHF
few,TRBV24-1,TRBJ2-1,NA,TGTGCCAGCCGCCCGGGACCCACGAGGGATGAGCAGTTCTTC,CASRPGPTRDEQFF
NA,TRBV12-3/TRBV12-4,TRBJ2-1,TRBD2,TGTGCCAGCAGTTCGTTAGCGGGTACCTACAATGAGCAGTTCTTC,CASSSLAGTYNEQFF
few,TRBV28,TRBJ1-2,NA,TGTGCCAGCAGTTTGCTTAACTATGGCTACACCTTC,CASSLLNYGYTF
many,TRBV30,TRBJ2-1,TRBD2,TGTGCCTGGAGTTATCGGCCTAGCGGGTCCTACAATGAGCAGTTCTTC,CAWSYRPSGSYNEQFF
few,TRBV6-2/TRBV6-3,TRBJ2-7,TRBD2,TGTGCCAGCAGATCGCTAGCGGGAGTTCATGAGCAGTACTTC,CASRSLAGVHEQYF
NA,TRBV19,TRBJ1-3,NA,TGTGCCAGTAATGTCCTCCGGGGTACAGGGTCTGCCGGAAACACCATATATTTT,CASNVLRGTGSAGNTIYF
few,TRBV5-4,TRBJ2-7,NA,TGTGCCAGCAGCTTGGACCCTGTGGGCATCGAGCAGTACTTC,CASSLDPVGIEQYF
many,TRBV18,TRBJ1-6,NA,TGTGCCAGCTCACCTGAACAGTTACCAAATTCACCCCTCCACTTT,CASSPEQLPNSPLHF
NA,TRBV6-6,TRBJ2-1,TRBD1,TGTGCCAGCAGCCCCGGGACAGTCTCCACGGAGCAGTTCTTC,CASSPGTVSTEQFF
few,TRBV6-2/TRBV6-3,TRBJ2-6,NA,TGTGCCAGCCGTCGATCGGGGACAACCCTCTCTGGGGCCAACGTCCTGACTTTC,CASRRSGTTLSGANVLTF
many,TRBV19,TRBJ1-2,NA,TGTGCCAGTAGGCCACTCGTCCAGGACATCTATGGCTACACCTTC,CASRPLVQDIYGYTF
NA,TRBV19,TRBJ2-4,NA,TGTGCCAGTAGTATCCGGACAGCTTCCGTGGCCAAAAACATTCAGTACTTC,CASSIRTASVAKNIQYF
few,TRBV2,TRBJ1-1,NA,TGTGCCAGCAGTGATACGGACGGACGGCCGAACACTGAAGCTTTCTTT,CASSDTDGRPNTEAFF
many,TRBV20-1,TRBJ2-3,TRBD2,TGCAGTGCTAGAGTGCGCGGGAGTATTACAGATACGCAGTATTTT,CSARVRGSITDTQYF